This TCR beta chain comes out of a study of beta chain features in type 1 diabetes. Purities in excess of 95% were seen in all sorted populations. This clone was detected a few times. The antigen remains unidentified. The same CDR3 can be traced to other DNA sequences in this sample. Germline V CDR1 and CDR2: GTSNPN, SVGIG (reference sequence). The V segment lost 3 bases and the J segment 2 bases; nucleotides outside the gene matches: 2. There are 14 residues in the CDR3. Study-wide results and caveats: Moderate but significant shortening of TCRB CDR3s was recorded in all four CD4+ subsets from Type 1 diabetes patients.

Reverse transcribing all isolated RNA meant expressed TCRB transcripts were sequenced. Method: immunoSEQ multiplex PCR; TCRdb's copy keeps in-frame clones and lacks some. Among 200,000 to 250,000 clones listed, 68% were seen once. The V gene is TRBV30, the J gene TRBJ1-5, with TRBD1 matching 9 bases. The specimen was naive CD4+ T cells from blood. This receptor was taken from a man aged 30-40 years in good health. In DNA, the CDR3 is TGTGCCTGGAGCCGGACAGGGGGCAATCAGCCCCAGCATTTT. Protein: CAWSRTGGNQPQHF.